The clone carrying this TCR beta chain has a handful of counts. This entry belongs to a study of identical twins. TCRdb independently ran MiXCR on the 5' RACE reads; one entry per CDR3 protein. The repertoire includes around 490,000 distinct CDR3 sequences, approximately 20% of them detected once, and 0.48% sits in the top ten. The CDR3 sequence is 15 residues long. CDR1 is LNHNV and CDR2 is YYDKDF in the germline V gene (reference sequence). The V end lost 6 bases, the J end lost 2 bases, and 14 bases lay between the germline ends. This sample also belongs to another study, concerning yellow fever vaccine responses in identical twins.

Sequencing was done on a sample of CD4+ T cells sorted from blood. The chain recombines TRBV15 with TRBJ2-1; the D gene is possibly TRBD1 (6 bases). The receptor comes from a woman under 30 in good health. CDR3 bases: TGTGCCACCAGAACCACAGGGTTCGCCTACAATGAGCAGTTCTTC. Protein product: CATRTTGFAYNEQFF.